This record concerns one T cell receptor beta chain sequence. Antigen specificity is unknown. Patients were excluded because of uncontrolled infection, other autoimmune disease, pregnancy or lactation. The CDR3 is 15 residues long. Per the germline V gene, CDR1 is KGHSH and CDR2 is LQKENI. Trimming took off 7 bases at V and 8 bases at J, with 23 bases between the two ends. These data come from a study of T cells in Graves' hyperthyroidism and ophthalmopathy. Study-wide results and caveats: Onset of ophthalmopathy came a median 6.5 months after the model predicted it.

TCR beta CDR3 sequences were amplified from RNA transcripts. First-round RT-PCR with HTBI primers amplified the TCR CDR3 region. TCRdb passed the multiplex PCR reads through MiXCR, listing each CDR3 protein once. The table has a few hundred thousand distinct CDR3 sequences, approximately 14% seen once; the top ten hold roughly 8%. Input material: blood. This receptor was taken from a young woman with Graves' hyperthyroidism. The gene calls are TRBV18 and TRBJ1-2, with D possibly matching TRBD1 (6 bases). In nucleotides, the CDR3 is TGTGCCAGCTTACCTCTCGGGCCCCCAGGGGAGGGCTACACCTTC. This sequence encodes CASLPLGPPGEGYTF.